This is a list of T cell receptor beta chains from one sample in a study of T cells in tuberculosis. TCRdb's copy holds only in-frame clones and misses some; the assay was immunoSEQ multiplex PCR. The table lists some 30,000 clones, 94% of them singletons, with about 8% in the top ten. Sequenced sample: PBMCs. Receptors were obtained from a donor between 10 and 35 years old with latent tuberculosis or without tuberculosis infection. CDR3s leave out the opening cysteine and the closing phenylalanine or tryptophan.

V gene	J gene	CDR3 protein
TRBV10-3	TRBJ2-3	AISGGSGALRTDTQY
TRBV25-1	TRBJ2-5	ASSISGRHQETQY
TRBV2	TRBJ1-2	ASTPGGANYGYT
TRBV27	TRBJ2-2	ASRRTGELF
TRBV7-2	TRBJ1-5	ASSLSPGVQPQH
TRBV19	TRBJ1-5	ASSIRDSNQPQH
TRBV6-5	TRBJ1-5	ASSYSGVGNQPQH
TRBV9	TRBJ2-2	ASSVARQDREITGELF
TRBV5-6	TRBJ2-7	ASSPGGGGSYEQY
TRBV12-5	TRBJ1-5	ASGLVLSGEIQPQH
TRBV2	TRBJ2-1	AIRTQGAFYNEQF
TRBV6-5	TRBJ1-5	ASRRTGNQPQH
TRBV7-2	TRBJ2-7	ASSPGTSGPSYEQY
TRBV30	TRBJ1-1	AWNQATQEAF